Listed below are T cell receptor beta chains from one sample, sequenced in a study of T cells in Graves' hyperthyroidism and ophthalmopathy. MiXCR, run by TCRdb on the multiplex PCR reads, gives a single entry per CDR3 protein. The sample shows roughly 400,000 distinct CDR3 sequences, 15% to 18% of them seen only once. Sequencing used blood. These receptors originate from a woman aged 18-29 years with Graves' hyperthyroidism that later progressed to Graves' ophthalmopathy. CDR3s include the opening cysteine and the closing phenylalanine or tryptophan. A D gene is named only where the DNA matches it firmly. Clone size is shown for a subset of rows, as once, few, many or a class of expanded clone.

D: TRBD1; size: NA; J: TRBJ1-4; V: TRBV18; DNA: TGTGCCAGCTCTCCCAGGGGGAGTCAGGAAAAACTGTTTTTT; CDR3: CASSPRGSQEKLFF
D: NA; size: once; J: TRBJ1-1; V: TRBV9; DNA: TGTGCCAGCAGCGAGCCGACGGAGAACACTGAAGCTTTCTTT; CDR3: CASSEPTENTEAFF
D: TRBD2; size: many; J: TRBJ2-3; V: TRBV12-3/TRBV12-4; DNA: TGTGCCAGCAGAAGTGACCGGGGGGGCACAGATACGCAGTATTTT; CDR3: CASRSDRGGTDTQYF
D: NA; size: many; J: TRBJ2-1; V: TRBV7-2; DNA: TGTGCCAGCAGCTTAAAACCGGACGTTAGGGGGAATGAGCAGTTCTTC; CDR3: CASSLKPDVRGNEQFF
D: TRBD1; size: many; J: TRBJ2-7; V: TRBV4-1; DNA: TGCGCCAGCAGCCAAGATCCGGGACAGGGGTACGAGCAGTACTTC; CDR3: CASSQDPGQGYEQYF
D: NA; size: NA; J: TRBJ2-1; V: TRBV11-3; DNA: TGTGCCAGCAGCTTAGCCGGGACGCCCTCCTACAATGAGCAGTTCTTC; CDR3: CASSLAGTPSYNEQFF
D: TRBD1; size: few; J: TRBJ1-1; V: TRBV19; DNA: TGTGCCAGTAGTATAACCCAGGGGGGCACTGAAGCTTTCTTT; CDR3: CASSITQGGTEAFF
D: NA; size: NA; J: TRBJ2-1; V: TRBV4-3; DNA: TGCGCCAGCAGCCAAGAGGAGAACAGGAGGGATGAGCAGTTCTTC; CDR3: CASSQEENRRDEQFF
D: NA; size: many; J: TRBJ1-2; V: TRBV18; DNA: TGTGCCAGCTCACCAGCCGGACATTCCAACTATGGCTACACCTTC; CDR3: CASSPAGHSNYGYTF
D: NA; size: many; J: TRBJ2-7; V: TRBV12-3/TRBV12-4; DNA: TGTGCCAGCAGTTTAGTTGAGGGGAGCGAGCAGTACTTC; CDR3: CASSLVEGSEQYF
D: TRBD1; size: NA; J: TRBJ1-1; V: TRBV2; DNA: TGTGCCAGCAGCCCGGACAGGGTGGACTTACGGGGCACTGAAGCTTTCTTT; CDR3: CASSPDRVDLRGTEAFF
D: NA; size: NA; J: TRBJ2-7; V: TRBV5-1; DNA: TGCGCCAGCAGCTTGCGGGGAGTCAACGAGCAGTACTTC; CDR3: CASSLRGVNEQYF
D: TRBD1; size: many; J: TRBJ2-5; V: TRBV29-1; DNA: TGCAGCGTTCTTGTAGGGGACAGGGGCTTTCAAGAGACCCAGTACTTC; CDR3: CSVLVGDRGFQETQYF
D: NA; size: many; J: TRBJ1-1; V: TRBV12-3/TRBV12-4; DNA: TGTGCCAGCAGCATTGGGTTGAACACTGAAGCTTTCTTT; CDR3: CASSIGLNTEAFF
D: NA; size: NA; J: TRBJ1-2; V: TRBV6-2/TRBV6-3; DNA: TGTGCCAGCACTGAGGGGATAGACTATGGCTACACCTTC; CDR3: CASTEGIDYGYTF
D: NA; size: many; J: TRBJ1-1; V: TRBV28; DNA: TGTGCCAGCCCCAGTGGCACTGAAGCTTTCTTT; CDR3: CASPSGTEAFF
D: NA; size: NA; J: TRBJ2-2; V: TRBV7-8; DNA: TGTGCCAGCAGCCCGTGGGACTACACCGGGGAGCTGTTTTTT; CDR3: CASSPWDYTGELFF
D: TRBD1; size: few; J: TRBJ1-2; V: TRBV20-1; DNA: TGCAGTGCTAGCCCCCTAGGGACAGGAACAGAATCGAGTGGCTACACCTTC; CDR3: CSASPLGTGTESSGYTF
D: NA; size: few; J: TRBJ1-2; V: TRBV6-1; DNA: TGTGCCAGCTCGGCGAGTGACAGGCCAATTTATGGCTACACCTTC; CDR3: CASSASDRPIYGYTF
D: NA; size: few; J: TRBJ1-1; V: TRBV12-3/TRBV12-4; DNA: TGTGCCAGCAGGATTACGGGGTTTTCCCCTGAAGCTTTCTTT; CDR3: CASRITGFSPEAFF
D: NA; size: NA; J: TRBJ1-6; V: TRBV5-1; DNA: TGCGCCAGCAGCTTGGATCAACCGGAACAGGGTAATTCACCCCTCCACTTT; CDR3: CASSLDQPEQGNSPLHF
D: TRBD1; size: many; J: TRBJ2-7; V: TRBV6-1; DNA: TGTGCCAGCAGTTGGGGACAGAAGACGAGCTACGAGCAGTACTTC; CDR3: CASSWGQKTSYEQYF
D: NA; size: few; J: TRBJ2-1; V: TRBV14; DNA: TGTGCCAGCAGCCAAGTGGCAGGATGGAGCTCCTACAATGAGCAGTTCTTC; CDR3: CASSQVAGWSSYNEQFF
D: TRBD1; size: many; J: TRBJ2-3; V: TRBV5-1; DNA: TGCGCCAGCAGCGCGGGACAGGGCACAGATACGCAGTATTTT; CDR3: CASSAGQGTDTQYF
D: TRBD1; size: NA; J: TRBJ2-7; V: TRBV30; DNA: TGTGCCTGGAGTGCTCCCGCAGGGGGTCGGTACGAGCAGTGCTTC; CDR3: CAWSAPAGGRYEQCF
D: TRBD1; size: few; J: TRBJ2-1; V: TRBV10-3; DNA: TGTGCCATCAGTGATGCCGGGACAGGGTCGTGGGATGAGCAGTTCTTC; CDR3: CAISDAGTGSWDEQFF
D: NA; size: few; J: TRBJ1-1; V: TRBV4-1; DNA: TGCGCCAGCAGCCAACGAGAAGGAGACAGTGAAGCTTTCTTT; CDR3: CASSQREGDSEAFF
D: NA; size: many; J: TRBJ1-2; V: TRBV28; DNA: TGTGCCAGCAGTTTAAGCCCCGCGGCCTATGGCTACACCTTC; CDR3: CASSLSPAAYGYTF
D: NA; size: many; J: TRBJ1-2; V: TRBV12-3/TRBV12-4; DNA: TGTGCCAGCAGTCAGTCCTTGGGTTATAACTATGGCTACACCTTC; CDR3: CASSQSLGYNYGYTF
D: NA; size: NA; J: TRBJ2-1; V: TRBV4-1; DNA: TGCGCCAGCAGCCAAGGGAGGGTGACGCCCTCTCAGCGAGAGCAGTTCTTC; CDR3: CASSQGRVTPSQREQFF
D: TRBD2; size: NA; J: TRBJ2-5; V: TRBV11-2; DNA: TGTGCCAGCCGCCGACCCGGCGGGAGGATTGAGACCCAGTACTTC; CDR3: CASRRPGGRIETQYF
D: NA; size: NA; J: TRBJ2-5; V: TRBV9; DNA: TGTGCCAGCAGCGTAGGCTGGGGCAGGGTGGGGGAGACCCAGTACTTC; CDR3: CASSVGWGRVGETQYF
D: NA; size: many; J: TRBJ1-6; V: TRBV2; DNA: TGTGCCAGCAGTGAAGGGCAAGGGGCTAATTCACCCCTCCACTTT; CDR3: CASSEGQGANSPLHF
D: NA; size: many; J: TRBJ1-1; V: TRBV27; DNA: TGTGCCAGCAGTTTATCGAGTACGGGAACCACTGAAGCTTTCTTT; CDR3: CASSLSSTGTTEAFF
D: TRBD2; size: many; J: TRBJ2-1; V: TRBV20-1; DNA: TGCAGTGCTCAGAAGCGGACTAGCGGGAGGCTGAATGAGCAGTTCTTC; CDR3: CSAQKRTSGRLNEQFF
D: NA; size: NA; J: TRBJ2-3; V: TRBV6-1; DNA: TGTGCCAGCAGCACGGAAAGAGGCACAGATACGCAGTATTTT; CDR3: CASSTERGTDTQYF
D: TRBD2; size: few; J: TRBJ2-3; V: TRBV20-1; DNA: TGCAGTGCTAGAGATGGTGGACTAGCGGGAGGGCCGCGGACAGATACGCAGTATTTT; CDR3: CSARDGGLAGGPRTDTQYF
D: TRBD2; size: NA; J: TRBJ2-5; V: TRBV4-1; DNA: TGCGCCAGCAGCTCCGCCCTAGCGGGAGGGCCGGGTGAGACCCAGTACTTC; CDR3: CASSSALAGGPGETQYF
D: NA; size: many; J: TRBJ1-2; V: TRBV27; DNA: TGTGCCAGCAGTTTAGTTGGGGAGTATGGCTACACCTTC; CDR3: CASSLVGEYGYTF
D: NA; size: NA; J: TRBJ2-6; V: TRBV20-1; DNA: TGCAGTGCTAGAGATCTCTCCGGGGCCAACGTCCTGACTTTC; CDR3: CSARDLSGANVLTF
D: NA; size: few; J: TRBJ2-5; V: TRBV14; DNA: TGTGCCAGCAGCCAAGATAGGGGACCCCAAGAGACCCAGTACTTC; CDR3: CASSQDRGPQETQYF
D: NA; size: many; J: TRBJ2-1; V: TRBV3-1; DNA: TGTGCCAGCAGCCAAGGAGGACTTAGCCTCTCCTACAATGAGCAGTTCTTC; CDR3: CASSQGGLSLSYNEQFF
D: NA; size: NA; J: TRBJ1-3; V: TRBV6-5; DNA: TGTGCCAGCAGTTTGAACAGGATGCGCGCTGGAAACACCATATATTTT; CDR3: CASSLNRMRAGNTIYF
D: NA; size: NA; J: TRBJ2-7; V: TRBV4-2; DNA: TGTGCCAGCAGCCGGGACCGCTGGAGCTCCTACGAGCAGTACTTC; CDR3: CASSRDRWSSYEQYF
D: NA; size: many; J: TRBJ1-6; V: TRBV3-1; DNA: TGTGCCAGCAGCCAAGGGGTTGGTAGGGGTAGTTCACCCCTCCACTTT; CDR3: CASSQGVGRGSSPLHF
D: TRBD1; size: NA; J: TRBJ1-4; V: TRBV19; DNA: TGTGCCAGTAGTATAGACTCCCCCAGACAGGGGGCCGGTGAAAAACTGTTTTTT; CDR3: CASSIDSPRQGAGEKLFF
D: TRBD1; size: NA; J: TRBJ2-5; V: TRBV20-1; DNA: TGCAGTGCGGATGGGACAGGGGATCAAGAGACCCAGTACTTC; CDR3: CSADGTGDQETQYF
D: NA; size: NA; J: TRBJ1-2; V: TRBV4-2; DNA: TGTGCCAGCAGCCAGGAGCGGGGGAGCGACGGCTACACCTTC; CDR3: CASSQERGSDGYTF
D: NA; size: many; J: TRBJ1-1; V: TRBV20-1; DNA: TGCAGTGCTAGATCGGCCGGCGAGAGAGGGGGTGAAGCTTTCTTT; CDR3: CSARSAGERGGEAFF
D: NA; size: many; J: TRBJ1-2; V: TRBV2; DNA: TGTGCCAGCAGACGGGTCGTTTATGGCTACACCTTC; CDR3: CASRRVVYGYTF
D: NA; size: many; J: TRBJ2-7; V: TRBV27; DNA: TGTGCCAGCAGTTTCCGAGTCCGAAACGGTTTCCCCTACGAGCAGTACTTC; CDR3: CASSFRVRNGFPYEQYF
D: TRBD1; size: many; J: TRBJ1-2; V: TRBV28; DNA: TGTGCCAGTAGAAGGACAGGGGCGGCTGACTATGGCTACACCTTC; CDR3: CASRRTGAADYGYTF
D: TRBD2; size: NA; J: TRBJ2-1; V: TRBV20-1; DNA: TGCAGTGCTAGTTCACTAGCGGGGTACAATGAGCAGTTCTTC; CDR3: CSASSLAGYNEQFF
D: NA; size: NA; J: TRBJ2-2; V: TRBV12-5; DNA: TGTGCTAGTGGTTTGGACCCGGGGGATATCACCGGGGAGCTGTTTTTT; CDR3: CASGLDPGDITGELFF
D: NA; size: many; J: TRBJ2-1; V: TRBV18; DNA: TGTGCCAGCTCACGAGAGTCGGGACCCACTGACAATGAGCAGTTCTTC; CDR3: CASSRESGPTDNEQFF
D: NA; size: many; J: TRBJ2-7; V: TRBV28; DNA: TGTGCCAGCAGCCACCCAGAGCGCGAGCAGTACTTC; CDR3: CASSHPEREQYF
D: NA; size: NA; J: TRBJ1-5; V: TRBV5-5; DNA: TGTGCCAGCAGCTTGGTATGGGGCAATCAGCCCCAGCATTTT; CDR3: CASSLVWGNQPQHF